This TCR beta chain derives from a study of blood T cell repertoires in COVID-19. On the study more broadly: COVID-19 samples collected from the United States, Italy and Spain covered acute and convalescent phases.

Generated by immunoSEQ multiplex PCR, the TCRdb table keeps only in-frame clones and is missing some. The repertoire holds 100,000 to 150,000 clones, with about 83% as singletons. The CDR3 contains 15 residues. From germline, CDR1 is MNHEY and CDR2 SMNVEV (reference sequence). The V gene lost 2 bases and the J gene lost 0 bases, with 11 bases spanning the gap. V is TRBV27 and J is TRBJ2-7; a possible D gene is TRBD1 (5 bases). Material for sequencing was peripheral blood. This sequence originates from a human donor in a cohort sampled during active COVID-19. Here the CDR3 DNA reads TGTGCCAGCAGTTTAGACACAGGTAACTCCTACGAGCAGTACTTC. Translating gives CASSLDTGNSYEQYF.